This is a list of T cell receptor beta chains from one sample in a study of CD8 T cells in ankylosing spondylitis. From the 5' RACE reads, TCRdb called clonotypes with MiXCR, one entry per CDR3 protein. The sample carries about 280,000 distinct CDR3 sequences, roughly 20% recorded once. Sequences were obtained from blood, either unsorted or a sorted T cell fraction (not recorded which). The receptors derive from a male donor with ankylosing spondylitis or in good health (not recorded which). Each CDR3 is given with its conserved first and last residue. A D gene is named only where the DNA matches it firmly. For some rows the clone size is stated as once, few or many, or as a class when expanded; others skip it.

TRBV3-1	.	TRBJ1-1	TRBD1	TGTGCCAGCAGGCCGGGACAGGGGAACACTGAAGCTTTCTTT	CASRPGQGNTEAFF
TRBV5-1	few	TRBJ2-5	.	TGCGCCAGCAGCCAACAACCGTACCAAGAGACCCAGTACTTC	CASSQQPYQETQYF
TRBV6-5	.	TRBJ1-4	TRBD1	TGTGCCAGCAGTTACCTAGGACAGGGAAGTAATGAAAAACTGTTTTTT	CASSYLGQGSNEKLFF
TRBV11-2	many	TRBJ2-5	TRBD2	TGTGCCAGCAGCTTAGCGCCTAGCGGGAGTTGGGAGACCCAGTACTTC	CASSLAPSGSWETQYF
TRBV20-1	.	TRBJ2-1	.	TGCAGTGCTAGAGAAGTCGTGGTCAGCGAGCAGTTCTTC	CSAREVVVSEQFF
TRBV28	.	TRBJ2-2	.	TGTGCCAGCAGTTTATTCTCCGGGGAGCTGTTTTTT	CASSLFSGELFF
TRBV20-1	.	TRBJ1-1	TRBD1	TGCAGTGCCCGACACCGGGACAGTTGGCTGAACACTGAAGCTTTCTTT	CSARHRDSWLNTEAFF
TRBV11-2	.	TRBJ2-1	TRBD2	TGTGCCAGCAGCTTGGACCAGCGGGGATACAATGAGCAGTTCTTC	CASSLDQRGYNEQFF
TRBV5-1	many	TRBJ2-3	.	TGCGCCAGCAGCTTGGCCGGGTCTAGCACAGATACGCAGTATTTT	CASSLAGSSTDTQYF
TRBV12-3/TRBV12-4	few	TRBJ2-3	TRBD2	TGTGCCAGCAGTTTCGAGGGTCGGGGGGCAGATACGCAGTATTTT	CASSFEGRGADTQYF
TRBV6-5	many	TRBJ2-1	TRBD2	TGTGCCAGCAGTTCCCGGACTAGCGGGACCAATGAGCAGTTCTTC	CASSSRTSGTNEQFF
TRBV12-3/TRBV12-4	few	TRBJ2-2	TRBD2	TGTGCCAGCAGTTTTGAGCGGGAGCGGACCGGGGAGCTGTTTTTT	CASSFERERTGELFF
TRBV6-1	.	TRBJ1-1	TRBD1	TGTGCCAGCCGGACAGGGACAGGGTTGAACACTGAAGCTTTCTTT	CASRTGTGLNTEAFF
TRBV10-3	.	TRBJ2-1	TRBD2	TGTGCCATCAAGCAGACTAGCGGGAGTATGAATGAGCAGTTCTTC	CAIKQTSGSMNEQFF
TRBV20-1	.	TRBJ2-1	TRBD2	TGCAGTGCCCCCGGGACTAGCGGGGCCGGCTCCTACAATGAGCAGTTCTTC	CSAPGTSGAGSYNEQFF
TRBV10-3	.	TRBJ1-5	.	TGTGCCACCCTGCTCCCGGGGGGCCTACGCAATCAGCCCCAGCATTTT	CATLLPGGLRNQPQHF
TRBV12-3/TRBV12-4	few	TRBJ1-4	TRBD1	TGTGCCAGCAGTTTTTTAGGGACAGGGGATGAAAAACTGTTTTTT	CASSFLGTGDEKLFF
TRBV20-1	.	TRBJ2-3	.	TGCAGTGCTAGTCGCGGAGATACGCAGTATTTT	CSASRGDTQYF
TRBV20-1	few	TRBJ2-2	TRBD2	TGCAGTGCTAGCGGAGCGGGAGACACCGGGGAGCTGTTTTTT	CSASGAGDTGELFF
TRBV7-3	many	TRBJ2-1	.	TGTGCCAGCAGCTTAACGGGAGGAGACTACAATGAGCAGTTCTTC	CASSLTGGDYNEQFF
TRBV19	.	TRBJ1-4	.	TGTGCCAGTAGTACTTTGGGTGCAACTAATGAAAAACTGTTTTTT	CASSTLGATNEKLFF
TRBV27	.	TRBJ2-2	.	TGTGCCAGCAGCTTAGAAGCCGGAAACACCGGGGAGCTGTTTTTT	CASSLEAGNTGELFF
TRBV30	.	TRBJ1-4	.	TGTGCCTGGAGTAATGTTGAGGGTTGGGATGAAAAACTGTTTTTT	CAWSNVEGWDEKLFF
TRBV14	.	TRBJ1-4	.	TGTGCCAGCAGCCAGGCTCAAGCAGTTCCGAATGAAAAACTGTTTTTT	CASSQAQAVPNEKLFF
TRBV12-3/TRBV12-4	.	TRBJ1-1	TRBD1	TGTGCCAGCAGGTTACAGGGGGCATCTGAAGCTTTCTTT	CASRLQGASEAFF
TRBV5-4	few	TRBJ2-2	.	TGTGCCAGCAGCCCCAGGGGTCTAGTTAACACCGGGGAGCTGTTTTTT	CASSPRGLVNTGELFF
TRBV20-1	.	TRBJ2-1	TRBD2	TGCAGTGCTAGCAAGGGAGGGCATGAGCAGTTCTTC	CSASKGGHEQFF
TRBV28	few	TRBJ2-5	.	TGTGCCAGCAGTTTTGGCAGCCGAAGGGAAGAGACCCAGTACTTC	CASSFGSRREETQYF
TRBV6-1	.	TRBJ1-4	.	TGTGCCAGCAGGCGGGGGACGATCGTTAATGAAAAACTGTTTTTT	CASRRGTIVNEKLFF
TRBV12-3/TRBV12-4	.	TRBJ1-1	.	TGTGCCAGCAGTCCGCTAGCCGCCGCTACAGTTGAAGCTTTCTTT	CASSPLAAATVEAFF
TRBV7-9	.	TRBJ1-2	.	TGTGCCAGCAGCTTACAGGTTTCCTATGGCTACACCTTC	CASSLQVSYGYTF
TRBV12-3/TRBV12-4	many	TRBJ1-5	.	TGTGCCAGCAGCCCCGTGGGGGGTCAGCCCCAGCATTTT	CASSPVGGQPQHF